The rows below give T cell receptor beta chains drawn from one sample of a study of T cell changes during pregnancy in multiple sclerosis. The data were produced by immunoSEQ multiplex PCR, yet TCRdb's version contains in-frame clones alone and is incomplete. The data show 40,000 to 60,000 clones, 85% to 90% seen once. Here the sequenced sample was peripheral blood, taken in the first trimester of pregnancy. These TCRs come from a female donor in good health, enrolled as a control in a pregnancy study. Both conserved end residues are part of each CDR3. The D gene is left open where the match is weak. Only some rows state a clone size, as once, few, many or a class for expanded clones.

clone_size j_call v_call cdr3_length d_call cdr3_nt cdr3_aa
NA TRBJ2-3 TRBV7-9 17 TRBD2 TGTGCCAGCAGCACCGGACTAGCGGAGCTTAGCACAGATACGCAGTATTTT CASSTGLAELSTDTQYF
NA TRBJ2-5 TRBV2 16 TRBD2 TGTGCCAGCAGACAGCACGGGACTACCTCCCAAGAGACCCAGTACTTC CASRQHGTTSQETQYF
NA TRBJ1-2 TRBV19 15 TRBD1 TGTGCCAGTAGTCTCGGACAGGCGTCTGGCTATGGCTACACCTTC CASSLGQASGYGYTF
NA TRBJ2-7 TRBV28 13 TRBD2 TGTGCCAGCACCGTGGGGGGGGTTTACGAGCAGTACTTC CASTVGGVYEQYF
NA TRBJ2-7 TRBV6-5 12 NA TGTGCCAGCAGTTACGACACCTACGAGCAGTACTTC CASSYDTYEQYF
NA TRBJ2-3 TRBV6-1 15 TRBD2 TGTGCCAGCAGTCCCCAAGCGGGGGCCACAGATACGCAGTATTTT CASSPQAGATDTQYF
NA TRBJ2-7 TRBV23-1 15 TRBD2 TGCGCCAGCCTCACGGAGCGGGAGGGCCGGTACGAGCAGTACTTC CASLTEREGRYEQYF
NA TRBJ2-3 TRBV7-3 16 TRBD2 TGTGCCAGCAGCTTATTTCCTAGCGGTAGCACAGATACGCAGTATTTT CASSLFPSGSTDTQYF
NA TRBJ2-1 TRBV7-9 18 TRBD2 TGTGCCAGCAGCCCTAGAGGGGGCGGTAGCGGGAGCCACAATGAGCAGTTCTTC CASSPRGGGSGSHNEQFF
NA TRBJ2-7 TRBV5-1 15 NA TGCGCCAGCAGCTTGGTGGACACCAGCTCCTACGAGCAGTACTTC CASSLVDTSSYEQYF
NA TRBJ2-7 TRBV7-2 15 TRBD2 TGTGCCAGCAGCCAAGAGACTAGCGGCTCCTACGAGCAGTACTTC CASSQETSGSYEQYF
NA TRBJ2-2 TRBV5-4 15 TRBD2 TGTGCCAGCAGCTTGTACAGCGGGAGTGCCGGGGAGCTGTTTTTT CASSLYSGSAGELFF
NA TRBJ2-1 TRBV9 13 NA TGTGCCAGCCCTAACGGGGGGCACAATGAGCAGTTCTTC CASPNGGHNEQFF
once TRBJ2-1 TRBV2 15 NA TGTGCCAGCTTCGGACTATTACTCACCTACAATGAGCAGTTCTTC CASFGLLLTYNEQFF
NA TRBJ1-2 TRBV30 11 NA TGTGCCTGGGAGCAGGGCGGTGGCTACACCTTC CAWEQGGGYTF
NA TRBJ2-3 TRBV5-1 17 TRBD2 TGCGCCAGCAGCTTGGCCGAGTGGGCGGGAGTAATAGATACGCAGTATTTT CASSLAEWAGVIDTQYF
NA TRBJ2-1 TRBV6-5 15 NA TGTGCCAGCAGACGCGGGGAGGGGGCCTACAATGAGCAGTTCTTC CASRRGEGAYNEQFF
NA TRBJ2-2 TRBV5-8 15 TRBD2 TGTGCCAGCAGCCGGCGGGGGGAGCGGGCCGGGGAGCTGTTTTTT CASSRRGERAGELFF
NA TRBJ1-1 TRBV7-3 14 TRBD1 TGTGCCAGCAGCTTGGGGACAGGGAGGACTGAAGCTTTCTTT CASSLGTGRTEAFF
NA TRBJ1-1 TRBV5-6 16 NA TGTGCCAGCAGCGGGGGGACCGGAAACATGAACACTGAAGCTTTCTTT CASSGGTGNMNTEAFF
few TRBJ2-7 TRBV29-1 12 TRBD1 TGCAGCGTTCGGGGACAGACCTACGAGCAGTACTTC CSVRGQTYEQYF
NA TRBJ2-7 TRBV29-1 18 TRBD2 TGCAGCGGTGAGATAGCGGGGGGGCTTATCGAAAGGTCCTACGAGCAGTACTTC CSGEIAGGLIERSYEQYF
NA TRBJ2-7 TRBV28 14 TRBD2 TGTGCCAGCAGGAGACTAGCGGGAGCTTACGAGCAGTACTTC CASRRLAGAYEQYF
once TRBJ2-1 TRBV6-1 15 NA TGTGCCAGCACCTCGCAAGCGGGTACATACAATGAGCAGTTCTTC CASTSQAGTYNEQFF
NA TRBJ2-3 TRBV5-1 16 NA TGCGCCAGCAGCTTGGGTGGCGGGGTAAACACAGATACGCAGTATTTT CASSLGGGVNTDTQYF
NA TRBJ2-7 TRBV28 15 TRBD2 TGTGCCAGCACTCCTGGACTAGCGGGGTCCTACGAGCAGTACTTC CASTPGLAGSYEQYF